These 25 T cell receptor beta chains originate from one sample sequenced in a study of T cell repertoires in cytomegalovirus infection. TCRdb re-analysed the reads in MiXCR, keeping a single row per CDR3 protein. The data show roughly 230,000 distinct CDR3 sequences, roughly 12% seen once. The material sequenced was PBMCs. The receptor set was obtained from a human donor in good health (CMV status not recorded). Some clones in this sample may be carry-over from other donors' samples.

This clonotype was recorded at least ten times. The chain joins TRBV7-2 to TRBJ1-5, with TRBD1 identical over 9 bases. Germline CDR1 is SGHTA and CDR2 is FQGNSA. The CDR3 spans 15 residues. The J segment lost 3 bases and the V segment lost 5 bases, leaving 5 bases of the junction unmatched. CDR3 amino acids: CASSQGQGHNQPQHF. Here the CDR3 DNA reads TGTGCCAGCAGCCAGGGACAGGGCCACAATCAGCCCCAGCATTTT.

This clonotype has a handful of counts. The CDR3 DNA reads as TGTGCCAGCAGTTACCTACGACTAGCGGGAACATACGAGCAGTACTTC. It codes for CASSYLRLAGTYEQYF. The rearrangement joins TRBV6-8 to TRBJ2-7; 11 bases align to TRBD2. Trimming took 2 bases from V and 4 from J; bases not matched to a gene: 7. CDR3 length equals 16 residues. Germline assignment: CDR1 MNHGY and CDR2 SAAAGT.

This clonotype was observed a few times. V usage is TRBV6-5 and J usage is TRBJ1-1, with D unclear. The V gene's germline CDR1 is MNHEY and CDR2 SVGAGI. Trimming stripped 6 bases from V and 0 bases from J, with 17 bases between. CDR3 length: 16 residues. The CDR3 nucleotides read TGTGCCAGCAGCCCCAGAATTGCGTGGGTGAACACTGAAGCTTTCTTT. Translating gives CASSPRIAWVNTEAFF.

This clonotype was seen only a few times. The chain links TRBV28 to TRBJ2-5; 8 bases align to TRBD2. J lost 1 base, V lost 5 bases, and 12 bases had no gene match. Germline loops: CDR1 MDHEN, CDR2 SYDVKM. The CDR3 runs 17 residues. CDR3 bases: TGTGCCAGCAGTCGGGCTCACTCGAGCGGGGGCCAAGAGACCCAGTACTTC. Amino acid sequence: CASSRAHSSGGQETQYF.

In its sample, this clonotype was seen a few times. Sequence at one end of the junction differs from germline and may be a read error. This chain connects TRBV20-1 to TRBJ2-1; D is possibly TRBD1 (6 bases). The CDR3 runs 14 residues. In germline, CDR1 is DFQATT, CDR2 SNEGSKA (reference sequence). The CDR3 DNA reads TGCAGTGCTCAGGACAGCTACGCCTACGATGAGCAGTTCTTC. Amino acid sequence: CSAQDSYAYDEQFF.

This clonotype has a count of ten or more. The chain couples TRBV19 to TRBJ1-2; 8 bases map to TRBD1. The CDR3 is made up of 16 amino acids. CDR1 is LNHDA and CDR2 is SQIVND in the germline V gene (reference sequence). V shed 6 bases, J shed 4 bases, and the junction held 13 bases outside the gene matches. The CDR3 DNA sequence: TGTGCCAGTAGGGGTTCAGGGGGCACCTCCCCCTATGGCTACACCTTC. This sequence encodes CASRGSGGTSPYGYTF.

This clonotype was detected many times. The V call is TRBV11-1, the J call TRBJ2-7; D is unclear. CDR3 size: 12 residues. The germline V and J ends were trimmed by 2 bases and 5 bases, with 7 bases remaining between them. The germline gives CDR1 SGHAT, CDR2 FQDESV (reference sequence). CDR3 loop: CASSLRFNEQYF. Here the CDR3 DNA reads TGTGCCAGCAGCTTACGGTTCAACGAGCAGTACTTC.

The sample holds a few counts of this clonotype. The rearrangement uses TRBV7-9 and TRBJ2-5; D ambiguous. The CDR3 has 16 residues. CDR1 is SEHNR and CDR2 is FQNEAQ in the germline V gene (reference sequence). The V gene lost 3 bases and the J gene lost 2 bases, with 16 bases spanning the gap. CDR3 sequence: CASSFPRAELQETQYF. CDR3 nucleotide sequence: TGTGCCAGCAGCTTCCCTCGCGCAGAACTACAAGAGACCCAGTACTTC.

This clonotype occurred a few times. The chain joins TRBV19 to TRBJ1-4; TRBD1 matches 10 bases. CDR3 length: 17 residues. V was clipped by 5 bases and J by 3 bases; unmatched bases: 9. The germline gives CDR1 LNHDA, CDR2 SQIVND (reference sequence). CDR3 DNA: TGTGCCAGTAGTGCCTGGACAGGGGGAGCGGCTAATGAAAAACTGTTTTTT. Its translation: CASSAWTGGAANEKLFF.

Comment on this clonotype: The limits of the CDR3 on the DNA are not certain, so only TCRdb's listed CDR3 is given. The V call is TRBV28, the J call TRBJ1-2. The CDR3 length is 12 residues, termini included. CDR1 and CDR2 (germline): MDHEN, SYDVKM. The CDR3 loop is CASSLGVAAGTF.

The chain employs TRBV25-1 and TRBJ1-2; D is possibly TRBD1 (5 bases). The CDR3 loop spans 13 amino acids. The V end lost 1 base, the J end lost 6 bases, and 9 bases lay between the germline ends. From germline, CDR1 is MGHDK and CDR2 SYGVNS. The CDR3 protein is CASSESRGNGYTF. Written as DNA, the CDR3 is TGTGCCAGCAGTGAATCCCGGGGGAATGGCTACACCTTC.

This clonotype was recorded many times. V gene TRBV6-2 or TRBV6-3 combines with J gene TRBJ2-3; 8 bases agree with TRBD2. The germline CDR1 and CDR2 sequences are MNHEY and SVGEGT. V was pared by 1 base and J by 4 bases, with 4 bases of the junction left unmatched. This CDR3 is 15 amino acids long. CDR3 region: CASSYWREDPDTQYF. CDR3 in DNA: TGTGCCAGCAGTTACTGGCGGGAGGACCCAGATACGCAGTATTTT.

In this sample, this clonotype turned up many times. The rearrangement links TRBV15 to TRBJ2-3, with 8 bases fitting TRBD2. CDR1 and CDR2 (germline): LNHNV, YYDKDF (reference sequence). V shed 0 bases, J shed 8 bases, and the junction held 7 bases outside the gene matches. The CDR3 extends over 15 amino acids. The CDR3 loop is CATSRDAGTSGTQYF. CDR3 coding DNA: TGTGCCACCAGCAGAGATGCGGGAACTAGCGGTACGCAGTATTTT.

The chain links TRBV12-3 or TRBV12-4 to TRBJ2-3, with 11 positions matching TRBD2. This CDR3 spans 18 amino acids. Trimming cost V 4 bases and J 2 bases; bases outside gene matches: 11. The CDR3: CASSWRASGRPNTDTQYF. The CDR3 DNA is TGTGCCAGCAGTTGGAGGGCTAGCGGGAGGCCTAACACAGATACGCAGTATTTT.

Ten or more counts support this clonotype. This chain uses TRBV6-6 with TRBJ2-7; D is uncertain. V lost 2 bases, J lost 3 bases, and 14 bases lay in between. Germline CDR1 and CDR2: MNHNY and SVGAGI (reference sequence). The CDR3 totals 15 residues. Here the CDR3 DNA reads TGTGCCAGCAGTTACGCCTCGGGTCTAAACTACGAGCAGTACTTC. It translates to CASSYASGLNYEQYF.

This clonotype was observed a few times. The genes are TRBV7-6 and TRBJ2-3; 8 bases align to TRBD2. V lost 8 bases, J lost 2 bases, and 9 bases stayed unmatched. Germline CDR1 SGHVS, CDR2 FNYEAQ. CDR3 size: 15 residues. The CDR3 here is CASQGGSGTTDTQYF. CDR3 in DNA: TGTGCCAGCCAAGGGGGTAGCGGGACCACAGATACGCAGTATTTT.

V usage is TRBV29-1 and J usage is TRBJ2-1; 7 bases match TRBD1. CDR3 length: 15 amino acids. The V segment lost 3 bases and the J segment 7 bases; nucleotides outside the gene matches: 12. Looked up from germline, CDR1 is SQVTM and CDR2 is ANQGSEA. The CDR3 protein is CSVEPLQGVSNEQFF. As DNA, the CDR3 is TGCAGCGTTGAGCCACTTCAGGGGGTATCTAATGAGCAGTTCTTC.

V usage is TRBV7-2 and J usage is TRBJ2-7; possible D gene TRBD2, 7 bases. V was trimmed by 3 bases and J by 3 bases, leaving 15 bases between them. Germline assignment: CDR1 SGHTA and CDR2 FQGNSA. CDR3 length: 15 amino acids. The CDR3 is CASSLGAGRSYEQYF. As DNA, the CDR3 is TGTGCCAGCAGCTTGGGGGCCGGGAGGAGCTACGAGCAGTACTTC.

This clonotype was picked up many times. The CDR3 region is CASSGGTEAFF. The CDR3 region has the DNA TGTGCCAGCAGTGGAGGGACTGAAGCTTTCTTT. The rearrangement uses TRBV25-1 and TRBJ1-1; no firm D call. The CDR3 sequence is 11 residues long. Germline assignment: CDR1 MGHDK and CDR2 SYGVNS. Trimming pared 4 bases from V and 5 bases from J, leaving 5 bases between.

This clonotype was detected many times. The chain links TRBV7-2 to TRBJ2-5, with D perhaps TRBD1 or TRBD2 (6 bases each). This CDR3 contains 14 residues. Trimming removed 3 bases at V and 2 bases at J, with 10 bases between. The germline V gene has CDR1 SGHTA and CDR2 FQGNSA. The CDR3 loop is CASSLGGGQETQYF. CDR3 nucleotides: TGTGCCAGCAGCTTGGGGGGCGGGCAAGAGACCCAGTACTTC. The full variable domain, rest sourced from reference TRBV7-2 and TRBJ2-5, is GAGVSQSPSNKVTEKGKDVELRCDPISGHTALYWYRQSLGQGLEFLIYFQGNSAPDKSGLPSDRFSAERTGGSVSTLTIQRTQQEDSAVYLCASSLGGGQETQYFGPGTRLLVL.

There are a few counts of this clonotype. The CDR3 loop is CASSSKRTATYNEQFF. In DNA form, the CDR3 reads TGTGCCAGCAGCTCGAAACGGACCGCTACCTACAATGAGCAGTTCTTC. V usage is TRBV7-9 and J usage is TRBJ2-1; D is uncertain. The germline V and J ends were trimmed by 4 bases and 2 bases, with 15 bases remaining between them. In germline, CDR1 is SEHNR, CDR2 FQNEAQ (reference sequence). The CDR3 consists of 16 residues.

This clonotype has at least ten counts. As DNA, the CDR3 is TGTGCCAGCAGCTTATCAGCAGTAGGGACAGATACGCAGTATTTT. Its protein is CASSLSAVGTDTQYF. The genes are TRBV7-2 and TRBJ2-3; D unresolved. V was cut by 2 bases and J by 3 bases, with 12 bases left in between. This CDR3 spans 15 amino acids. Germline V gene lookup returns CDR1 SGHTA and CDR2 FQGNSA.

This clonotype has more than one count but fewer than ten. J is TRBJ2-1 and V is TRBV19; D is tentatively TRBD1 or TRBD2 (5 bases each). The CDR3 consists of 13 residues. Germline V lookup: CDR1 LNHDA, CDR2 SQIVND (reference sequence). V dropped 5 bases and J dropped 8 bases, with 13 bases sitting between them. The CDR3 nucleotides read TGTGCCAGTAGTTTCGGGGCGCGGGATGAGCAGTTCTTC. Translating it yields CASSFGARDEQFF.

This clonotype was detected a few times. CDR3 loop: CASSPLAGEGYTF. DNA for the CDR3: TGTGCCAGCTCACCACTCGCCGGGGAGGGCTACACCTTC. The chain combines TRBV18 with TRBJ1-2; D gene unclear. The CDR3 is 13 amino acids. Per germline, CDR1 KGHSH and CDR2 LQKENI. Trimming cost V 1 base and J 8 bases, with 11 bases left between them.

There are many counts of this clonotype. V usage is TRBV7-3 and J usage is TRBJ2-1, with 11 bases that match TRBD2. The germline V gene has CDR1 SGHTA and CDR2 FQGTGA. The CDR3 runs 15 residues. V was clipped by 4 bases and J by 10 bases; unmatched bases: 9. The CDR3 DNA is TGTGCCAGCAGCTCCCTGACTAGCGGGATGCCAGAGCAGTTCTTC. Translation: CASSSLTSGMPEQFF. Using reference TRBV7-3 and TRBJ2-1 for the parts outside the CDR3, the full variable domain is GAGVSQTPSNKVTEKGKYVELRCDPISGHTALYWYRQSLGQGPEFLIYFQGTGAADDSGLPNDRFFAVRPEGSVSTLKIQRTERGDSAVYLCASSSLTSGMPEQFFGPGTRLTVL.